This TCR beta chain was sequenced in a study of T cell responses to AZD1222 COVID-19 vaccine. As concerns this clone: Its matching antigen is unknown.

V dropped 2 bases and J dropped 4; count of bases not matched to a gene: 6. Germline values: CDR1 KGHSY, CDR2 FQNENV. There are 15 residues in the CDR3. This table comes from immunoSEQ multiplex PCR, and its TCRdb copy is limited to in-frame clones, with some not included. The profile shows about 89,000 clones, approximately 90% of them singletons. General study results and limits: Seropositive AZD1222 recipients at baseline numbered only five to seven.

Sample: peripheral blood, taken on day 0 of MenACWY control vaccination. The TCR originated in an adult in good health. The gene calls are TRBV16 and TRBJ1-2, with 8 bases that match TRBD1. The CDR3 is CASSQNAGQGYGYTF. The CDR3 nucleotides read TGTGCCAGCAGCCAAAACGCAGGACAGGGCTATGGCTACACCTTC.